This T cell receptor (beta chain) was recovered during a study of control samples from healthy donors and cancer patients. Germline V CDR1 and CDR2: GTSNPN, SVGIG (reference sequence). This CDR3 region has 12 residues. Trimming removed 3 bases from V and 11 bases from J, with 16 bases in between. The table came from immunoSEQ multiplex PCR; TCRdb's copy has only in-frame clones and leaves some out. The sample gives under 150,000 clones, 87% of which show up once; over 6.5% is in the top ten. The material sequenced was blood. This rearrangement joins TRBV30 to TRBJ1-1; the D gene is possibly TRBD1 (6 bases). The receptor was derived from a man aged 40-50 years in good health. This CDR3 is CAWSRAGGAAFF. CDR3 coding DNA: TGTGCCTGGAGCCGGGCGGGGGGCGCGGCTTTCTTT.